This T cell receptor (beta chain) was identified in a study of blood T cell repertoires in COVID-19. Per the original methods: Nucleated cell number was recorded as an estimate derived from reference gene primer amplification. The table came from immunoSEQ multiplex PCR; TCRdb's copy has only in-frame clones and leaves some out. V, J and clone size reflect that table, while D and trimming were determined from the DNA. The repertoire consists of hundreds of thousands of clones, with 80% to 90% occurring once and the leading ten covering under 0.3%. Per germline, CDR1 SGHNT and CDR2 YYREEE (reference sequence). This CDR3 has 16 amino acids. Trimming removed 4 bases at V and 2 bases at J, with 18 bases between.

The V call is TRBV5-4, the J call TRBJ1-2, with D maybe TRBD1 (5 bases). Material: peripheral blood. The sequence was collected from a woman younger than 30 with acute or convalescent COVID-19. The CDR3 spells CASSPSTVSGNYGYTF. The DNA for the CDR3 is TGTGCCAGCAGCCCTTCGACAGTTAGCGGGAACTATGGCTACACCTTC.